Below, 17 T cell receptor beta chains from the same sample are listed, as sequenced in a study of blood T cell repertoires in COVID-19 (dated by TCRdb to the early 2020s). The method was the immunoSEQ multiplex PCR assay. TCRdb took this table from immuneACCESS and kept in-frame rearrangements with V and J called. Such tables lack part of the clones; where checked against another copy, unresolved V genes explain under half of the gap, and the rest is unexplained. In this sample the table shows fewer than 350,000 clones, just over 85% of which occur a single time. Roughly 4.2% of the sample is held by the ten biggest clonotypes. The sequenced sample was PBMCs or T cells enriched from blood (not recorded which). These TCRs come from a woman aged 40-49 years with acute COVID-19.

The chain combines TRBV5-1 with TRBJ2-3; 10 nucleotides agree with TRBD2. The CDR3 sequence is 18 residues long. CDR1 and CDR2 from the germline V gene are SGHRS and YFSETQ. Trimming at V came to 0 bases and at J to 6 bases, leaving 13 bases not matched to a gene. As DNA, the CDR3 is TGCGCCAGCAGCTTGGCCGATTCTAGCGGGGGTTCTCGGGATACGCAGTATTTT. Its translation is CASSLADSSGGSRDTQYF.

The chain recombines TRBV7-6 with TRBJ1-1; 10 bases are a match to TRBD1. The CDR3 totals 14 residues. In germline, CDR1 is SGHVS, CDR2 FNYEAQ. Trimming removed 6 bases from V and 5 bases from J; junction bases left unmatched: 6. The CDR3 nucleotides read TGTGCCAGCAGACCCGGGACAGGGGTAACTGAAGCTTTCTTT. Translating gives CASRPGTGVTEAFF.

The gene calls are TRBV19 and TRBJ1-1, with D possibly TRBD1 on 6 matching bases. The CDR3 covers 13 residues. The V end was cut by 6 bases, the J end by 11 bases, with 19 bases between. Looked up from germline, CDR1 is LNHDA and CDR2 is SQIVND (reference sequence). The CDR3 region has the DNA TGTGCCAGTAGCCAAGGCGGGGGCGTGAGGGCTTTCTTT. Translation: CASSQGGGVRAFF.

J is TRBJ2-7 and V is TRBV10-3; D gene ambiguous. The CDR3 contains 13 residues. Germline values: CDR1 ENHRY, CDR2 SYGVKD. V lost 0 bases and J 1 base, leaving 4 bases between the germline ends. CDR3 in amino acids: CAISESLSYEQYF. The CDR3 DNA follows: TGTGCCATCAGTGAGTCACTTTCCTACGAGCAGTACTTC.

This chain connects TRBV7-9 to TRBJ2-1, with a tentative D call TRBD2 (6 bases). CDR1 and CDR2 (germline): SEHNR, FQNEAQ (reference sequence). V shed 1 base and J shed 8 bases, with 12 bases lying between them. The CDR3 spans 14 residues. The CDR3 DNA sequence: TGTGCCAGCAGCTTAGGGGCTAGCGTCGATGAGCAGTTCTTC. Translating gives CASSLGASVDEQFF.

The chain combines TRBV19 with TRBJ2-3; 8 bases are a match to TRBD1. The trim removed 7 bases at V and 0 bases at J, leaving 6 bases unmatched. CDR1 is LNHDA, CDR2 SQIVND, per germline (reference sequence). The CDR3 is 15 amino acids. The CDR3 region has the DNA TGTGCCAGTAAACTGGGACAGGTTAGCACAGATACGCAGTATTTT. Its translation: CASKLGQVSTDTQYF. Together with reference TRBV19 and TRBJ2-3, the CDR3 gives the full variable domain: DGGITQSPKYLFRKEGQNVTLSCEQNLNHDAMYWYRQDPGQGLRLIYYSQIVNDFQKGDIAEGYSVSREKKESFPLTVTSAQKNPTAFYLCASKLGQVSTDTQYFGPGTRLTVL.

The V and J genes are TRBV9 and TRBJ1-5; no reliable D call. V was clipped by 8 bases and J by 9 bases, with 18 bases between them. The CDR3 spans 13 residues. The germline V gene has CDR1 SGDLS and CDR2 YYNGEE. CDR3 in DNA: TGTGCCAGTTCGTTTGAGGAAGGTACGCCCCAGCATTTT. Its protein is CASSFEEGTPQHF. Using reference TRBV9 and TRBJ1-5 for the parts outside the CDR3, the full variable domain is DSGVTQTPKHLITATGQRVTLRCSPRSGDLSVYWYQQSLDQGLQFLIQYYNGEERAKGNILERFSAQQFPDLHSELNLSSLELGDSALYFCASSFEEGTPQHFGDGTRLSIL.

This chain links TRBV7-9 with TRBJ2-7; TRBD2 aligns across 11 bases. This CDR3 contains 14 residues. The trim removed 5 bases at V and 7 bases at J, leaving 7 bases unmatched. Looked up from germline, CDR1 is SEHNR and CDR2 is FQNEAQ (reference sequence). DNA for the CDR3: TGTGCCAGCAGCCCCGGGACTAGCGGAAAAGAGCAGTACTTC. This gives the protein CASSPGTSGKEQYF. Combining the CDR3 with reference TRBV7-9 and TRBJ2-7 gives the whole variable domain DTGVSQNPRHKITKRGQNVTFRCDPISEHNRLYWYRQTLGQGPEFLTYFQNEAQLEKSRLLSDRFSAERPKGSFSTLEIQRTEQGDSAMYLCASSPGTSGKEQYFGPGTRLTVT.

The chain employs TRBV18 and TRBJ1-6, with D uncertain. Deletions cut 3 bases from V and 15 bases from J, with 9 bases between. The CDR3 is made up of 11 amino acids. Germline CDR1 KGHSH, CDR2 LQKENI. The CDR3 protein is CASSPGGHLHF. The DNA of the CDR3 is TGTGCCAGCTCACCGGGAGGTCACCTCCACTTT.

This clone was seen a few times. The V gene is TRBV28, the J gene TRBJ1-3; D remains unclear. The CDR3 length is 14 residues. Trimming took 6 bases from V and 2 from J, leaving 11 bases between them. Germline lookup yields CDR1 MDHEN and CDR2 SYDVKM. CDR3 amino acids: CASSLDTPGNTIYF. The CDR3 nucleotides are TGTGCCAGCAGCCTCGACACCCCTGGAAACACCATATATTTT.

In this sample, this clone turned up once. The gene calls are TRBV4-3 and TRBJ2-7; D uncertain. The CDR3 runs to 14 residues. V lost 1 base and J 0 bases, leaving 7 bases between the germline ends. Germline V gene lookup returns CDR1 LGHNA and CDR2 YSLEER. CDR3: CASSQVWASYEQYF. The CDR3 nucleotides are TGCGCCAGCAGCCAAGTCTGGGCCTCCTACGAGCAGTACTTC.

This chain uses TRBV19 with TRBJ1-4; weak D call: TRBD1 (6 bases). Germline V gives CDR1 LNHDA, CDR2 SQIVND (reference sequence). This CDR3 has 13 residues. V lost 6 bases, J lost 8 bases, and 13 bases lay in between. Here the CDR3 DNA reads TGTGCCAGTAGGGGGGGGCGCCGCGAAAAACTGTTTTTT. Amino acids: CASRGGRREKLFF.

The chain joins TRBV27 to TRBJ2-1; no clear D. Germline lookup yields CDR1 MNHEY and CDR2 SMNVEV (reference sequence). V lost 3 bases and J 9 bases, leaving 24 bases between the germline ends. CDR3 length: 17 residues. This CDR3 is CASSFVPAPRSISEQFF. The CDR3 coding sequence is TGTGCCAGCAGTTTTGTTCCGGCGCCGAGGTCTATTAGTGAGCAGTTCTTC.

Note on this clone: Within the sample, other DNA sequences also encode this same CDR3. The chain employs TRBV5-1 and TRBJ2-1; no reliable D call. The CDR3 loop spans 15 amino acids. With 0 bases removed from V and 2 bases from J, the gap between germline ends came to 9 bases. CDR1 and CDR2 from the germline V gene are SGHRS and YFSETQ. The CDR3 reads CASSLDGNAYNEQFF. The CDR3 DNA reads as TGCGCCAGCAGCTTGGATGGCAACGCCTACAATGAGCAGTTCTTC.

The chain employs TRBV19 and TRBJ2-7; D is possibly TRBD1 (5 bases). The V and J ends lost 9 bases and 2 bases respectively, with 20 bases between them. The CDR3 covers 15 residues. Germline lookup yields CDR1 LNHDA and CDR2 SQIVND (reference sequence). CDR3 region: CASRKTPTGTYEQYF. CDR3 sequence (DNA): TGTGCCAGCCGAAAAACTCCCACAGGAACCTACGAGCAGTACTTC. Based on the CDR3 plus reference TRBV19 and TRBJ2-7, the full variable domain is DGGITQSPKYLFRKEGQNVTLSCEQNLNHDAMYWYRQDPGQGLRLIYYSQIVNDFQKGDIAEGYSVSREKKESFPLTVTSAQKNPTAFYLCASRKTPTGTYEQYFGPGTRLTVT.

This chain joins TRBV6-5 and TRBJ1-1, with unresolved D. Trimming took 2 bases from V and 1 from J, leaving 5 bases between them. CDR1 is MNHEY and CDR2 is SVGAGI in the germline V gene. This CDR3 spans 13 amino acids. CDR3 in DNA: TGTGCCAGCAGTTACACGGGGAACACTGAAGCTTTCTTT. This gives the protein CASSYTGNTEAFF.

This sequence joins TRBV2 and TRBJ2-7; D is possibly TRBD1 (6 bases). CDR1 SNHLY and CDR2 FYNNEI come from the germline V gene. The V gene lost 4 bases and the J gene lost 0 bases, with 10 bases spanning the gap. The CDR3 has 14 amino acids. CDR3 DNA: TGTGCCAGCAGTGGAGGACAGCGCTCCTACGAGCAGTACTTC. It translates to CASSGGQRSYEQYF.